This TCR beta chain was captured by sequencing in a study of T cell repertoires in cytomegalovirus infection (dated by TCRdb to 2018 to 2020). Some background on the complete study: The HLA type of each donor mattered for the analysis, because public TCR beta signatures pointed to carriage of CMV infection along with the matching HLA type. Overall study outcomes, separate from this receptor: In the ex vivo response, HLA-C-restricted CMV-specific TCR beta clonotypes were dominant, and in two of eight donors the single most frequent clonotype came from this HLA-C-restricted group. In both this cohort and an independent roughly 350-donor cohort, the cumulative frequency of public TCR beta family members distinguished carriers of CMV infection plus the relevant HLA type.

Sequencing relied on an Illumina HiSeq 1500. The public reads were quality trimmed at Q25 with fastp and then assembled into clones with MiXCR by TCRdb, keeping productive beta chains. Rows are combined by CDR3 protein, so each entry shows the most common genes and DNA. This sample comprises about 310,000 distinct CDR3 sequences, about a sixth of them detected only once. Around 12% of the sample rests with the top ten. The sample holds many counts of this clonotype. Its antigen target is currently unknown. There are no base qualities to consult, and no much larger clone falls within one base. CDR3 length: 13 amino acids, cysteine to phenylalanine. The DNA shown is the 39-base CDR3, in frame from base 1. The V end gives up 5 bases and the J end 8 bases, leaving 9 bases in the junction not matched to a gene. CDR1 SGHVS and CDR2 FQNEAQ were looked up in the germline V gene.

The sequence was collected from a human donor in good health (CMV status not recorded). Some clones in this sample may be carry-over from other donors' samples. Sequenced material: PBMCs. The rearranged chain carries TRBV7-8 and TRBJ2-7; the junction holds 7 bases that match TRBD1. Here the CDR3 is given as CASSPDRDTQQYF. The base sequence is TGTGCCAGCAGCCCAGACAGGGACACGCAGCAGTACTTC.